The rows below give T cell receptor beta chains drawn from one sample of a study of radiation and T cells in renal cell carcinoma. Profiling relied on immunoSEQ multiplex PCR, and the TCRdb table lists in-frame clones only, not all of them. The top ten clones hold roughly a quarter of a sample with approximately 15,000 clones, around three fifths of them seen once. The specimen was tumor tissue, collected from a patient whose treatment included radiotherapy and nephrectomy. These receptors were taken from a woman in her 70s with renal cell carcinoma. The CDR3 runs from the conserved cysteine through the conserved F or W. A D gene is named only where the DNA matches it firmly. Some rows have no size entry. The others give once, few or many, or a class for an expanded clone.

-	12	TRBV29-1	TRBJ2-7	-	TGCAGCGGGACGGACTTTACCTACGAGCAGTACTTC	CSGTDFTYEQYF
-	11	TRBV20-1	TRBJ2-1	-	TGCAGTGGTCAGCCCCACAATGAGCAGTTCTTC	CSGQPHNEQFF
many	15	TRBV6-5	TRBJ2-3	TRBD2	TGTGCCAGCAGGGAGCGGGGGGGCTTGGGAAATACGCAGTATTTT	CASRERGGLGNTQYF
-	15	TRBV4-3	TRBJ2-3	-	TGCGCCAGCAGTGCGTGGGGGGAAGGCACAGATACGCAGTATTTT	CASSAWGEGTDTQYF
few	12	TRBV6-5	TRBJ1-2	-	TGTGCCAGCAAAGCCCATAACTATGGCTACACCTTC	CASKAHNYGYTF
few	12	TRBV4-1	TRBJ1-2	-	TGCGCCAGCAGTCACCCCCGGGGCCGCTACACCTTC	CASSHPRGRYTF
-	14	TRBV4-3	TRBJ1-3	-	TGCGCCAGCAGCCAAAGCCGGACTGGAAACACCATATATTTT	CASSQSRTGNTIYF
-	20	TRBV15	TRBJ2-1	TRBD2	TGTGCCACCAGCAGAGATGAAGCCGGACTAGCGGGGGGAGGGTACAATGAGCAGTTCTTC	CATSRDEAGLAGGGYNEQFF
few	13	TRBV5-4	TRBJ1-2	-	TGTGCCAGCAGCAGTGGGACGGACTATGGCTACACCTTC	CASSSGTDYGYTF
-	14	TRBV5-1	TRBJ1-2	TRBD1	TGCGCCAGCAGCTTGGAACAGGGGGCGGCTGGCTACACCTTC	CASSLEQGAAGYTF
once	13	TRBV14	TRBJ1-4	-	TGTGCCAGCAGCCAAGATTTTAATGAAAAACTGTTTTTT	CASSQDFNEKLFF
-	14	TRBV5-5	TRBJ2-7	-	TGTGCCAGCAGCCCGTCGGCCCTCTCCTACGAGCAGTACTTC	CASSPSALSYEQYF
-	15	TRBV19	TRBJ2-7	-	TGTGCCAGTAGTATTAGGGCAGGGGGGCCCTACGAGCAGTACTTC	CASSIRAGGPYEQYF
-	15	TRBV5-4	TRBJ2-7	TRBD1	TGTGCCAGCAGCTTGGACCCAGGGGGACGCAACGAGCAGTACTTC	CASSLDPGGRNEQYF
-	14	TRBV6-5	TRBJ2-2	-	TGTGCCAGCAGTTACTCACAGCTCACCGGGGAGCTGTTTTTT	CASSYSQLTGELFF
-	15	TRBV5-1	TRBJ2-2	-	TGCGCCAGCGGAAGGGACGGTTCGAACACCGGGGAGCTGTTTTTT	CASGRDGSNTGELFF
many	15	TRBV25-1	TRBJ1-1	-	TGTGCCAGCATAGGTAGGGGGGCTGTGAACACTGAAGCTTTCTTT	CASIGRGAVNTEAFF
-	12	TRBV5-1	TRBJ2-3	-	TGCGCCAGCAGCACAGGGTTCGATACGCAGTATTTT	CASSTGFDTQYF
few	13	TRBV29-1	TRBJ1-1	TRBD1	TGCAGCGTTACAGGGGTTAGGGACACTGAAGCTTTCTTT	CSVTGVRDTEAFF
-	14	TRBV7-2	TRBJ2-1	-	TGTGCCAGCAGCTTAGTTGACGCATACAATGAGCAGTTCTTC	CASSLVDAYNEQFF
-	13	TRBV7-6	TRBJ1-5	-	TGTGCCAGCAGCTTCTTTGAGAATCAGCCCCAGCATTTT	CASSFFENQPQHF
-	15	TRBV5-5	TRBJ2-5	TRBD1	TGTGCCAGCAGTTACATTCCGGGACAGGGCGAGACCCAGTACTTC	CASSYIPGQGETQYF
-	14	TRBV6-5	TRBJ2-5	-	TGTGCCAGCAGTTACTCGAGGGTTTGGCAGACCCAGTACTTC	CASSYSRVWQTQYF
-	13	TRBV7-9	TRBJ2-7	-	TGTGCCAGCAGCCCCAAGGGGCCCTACGAGCAGTACTTC	CASSPKGPYEQYF
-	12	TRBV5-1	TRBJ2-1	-	TGCGCCAGCAGCAGGTCGTACAATGAGCAGTTCTTC	CASSRSYNEQFF
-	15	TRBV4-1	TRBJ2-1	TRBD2	TGCGCCAGCAGCCAGGGTAGCGGGGGCACAAATGAGCAGTTCTTC	CASSQGSGGTNEQFF
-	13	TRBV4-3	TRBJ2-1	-	TGCGCCAGCAGCCAAGGGGGGGAGAATGAGCAGTTCTTC	CASSQGGENEQFF
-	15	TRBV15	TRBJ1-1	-	TGTGCCACCCAATTAGGGGGTTCCCTGAACACTGAAGCTTTCTTT	CATQLGGSLNTEAFF
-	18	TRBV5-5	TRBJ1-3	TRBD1	TGTGCCAGCAGCGTAGAAGAAGGGGGCGGATTCGGTGGAAACACCATATATTTT	CASSVEEGGGFGGNTIYF
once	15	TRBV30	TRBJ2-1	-	TGTGCCTGGAGCGAAATCCGGTTCCCGGAGGATGAGCAGTTCTTC	CAWSEIRFPEDEQFF
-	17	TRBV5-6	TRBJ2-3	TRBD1	TGTGCCAGCAGCCCAAACGTCCGGGACAGTAGCACAGATACGCAGTATTTT	CASSPNVRDSSTDTQYF
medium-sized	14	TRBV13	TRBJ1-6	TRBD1	TGTGCCAGCAGCACTCGACAGGGGAGTTCACCCCTCCACTTT	CASSTRQGSSPLHF
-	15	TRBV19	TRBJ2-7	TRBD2	TGTGCCAGTAGTATCCGCCTAGCGGGGCCTTACGAGCAGTACTTC	CASSIRLAGPYEQYF
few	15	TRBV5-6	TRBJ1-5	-	TGTGCCAGCAGCCTAGGACAGACCCTCAATCAGCCCCAGCATTTT	CASSLGQTLNQPQHF
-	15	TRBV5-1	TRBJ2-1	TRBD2	TGCGCCAGCAGCTTGGGGCTAGCGGGGGGGCATGAGCAGTTCTTC	CASSLGLAGGHEQFF
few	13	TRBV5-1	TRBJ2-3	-	TGCGCCAGCAGCCCCTTACCCACAGATACGCAGTATTTT	CASSPLPTDTQYF
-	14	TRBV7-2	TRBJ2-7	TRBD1	TGTGCCAGCAGCTTAGGACAGGGGGCCTACGAGCAGTACTTC	CASSLGQGAYEQYF
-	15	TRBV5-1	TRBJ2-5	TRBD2	TGCGCCAGCAGCCCCGGGACTAGCGTGAGTGAGACCCAGTACTTC	CASSPGTSVSETQYF
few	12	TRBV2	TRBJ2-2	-	TGTGCCAGCACAGTTGCGGGCGGGGAGCTGTTTTTT	CASTVAGGELFF
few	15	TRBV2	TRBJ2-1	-	TGTGCCAGCAGTGAGGAGGGGTCTTCCTACAATGAGCAGTTCTTC	CASSEEGSSYNEQFF
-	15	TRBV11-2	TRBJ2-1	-	TGTGCCAGCAGCTACGCATATGACGGACGGTCCGGGGTGTTCTTC	CASSYAYDGRSGVFF
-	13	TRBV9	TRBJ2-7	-	TGTGCCAGCAGCGTAGAGGCCACCTACGAGCAGTACTTC	CASSVEATYEQYF
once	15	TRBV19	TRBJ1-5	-	TGTGCCAGTAGTCTTCAAGGTATGGGGGAACAGCCCCAGCATTTT	CASSLQGMGEQPQHF
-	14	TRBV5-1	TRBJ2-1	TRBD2	TGCGCCAGCAGCCCGTGGGCTAGCGGGGGGGCGGAGTTCTTC	CASSPWASGGAEFF
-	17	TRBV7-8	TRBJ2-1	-	TGTGCCAGCAGCTTAGGGGCCGGAGCAGGGCCCTACAATGAGCAGTTCTTC	CASSLGAGAGPYNEQFF
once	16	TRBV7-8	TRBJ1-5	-	TGTGCCAGCAGTTCCGGGCAGGGTGGAAGCAATCAGCCCCAGCATTTT	CASSSGQGGSNQPQHF
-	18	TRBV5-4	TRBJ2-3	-	TGTGCCAGCAGCACCCGAGGGGGAGGCTATCGTATCACAGATACGCAGTATTTT	CASSTRGGGYRITDTQYF
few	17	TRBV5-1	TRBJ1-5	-	TGCGCCAGCAGCGGTACAGGGACCCTCCATAGCAATCAGCCCCAGCATTTT	CASSGTGTLHSNQPQHF
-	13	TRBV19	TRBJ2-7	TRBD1	TGTGCCAGTAGTGAGACAGGGCACCTGGAGCAGTACTTC	CASSETGHLEQYF
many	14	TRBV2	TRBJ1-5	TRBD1	TGTGCCAGCAGTGAAAGGACAGGGGGTCAACCCCAGCATTTT	CASSERTGGQPQHF
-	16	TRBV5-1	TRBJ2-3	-	TGCGCCAGCAGCTTGGGTGTGGGGGCCAGCACAGATACGCAGTATTTT	CASSLGVGASTDTQYF
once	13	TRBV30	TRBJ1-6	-	TGTGCCTGGAGTGTAGGGGATAATTCACCCCTCCACTTT	CAWSVGDNSPLHF
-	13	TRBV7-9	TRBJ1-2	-	TGTGCCAGCAGCTTAGGAGAGGAGAGAGGCTACACCTTC	CASSLGEERGYTF
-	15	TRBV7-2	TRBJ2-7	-	TGTGCCAGCAGCCCTCTCCCAACAGGCCTCGGCGAGCAGTACTTC	CASSPLPTGLGEQYF
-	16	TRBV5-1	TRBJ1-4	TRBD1	TGCGCCAGCAGCTTGGGGACGACAGGGACGAATGAAAAACTGTTTTTT	CASSLGTTGTNEKLFF
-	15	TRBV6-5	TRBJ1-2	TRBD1	TGTGCCAGCAGTTACGAGACAGGGGGCGCCTATGGCTACACCTTC	CASSYETGGAYGYTF
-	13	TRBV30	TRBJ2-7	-	TGTGCCTGGAGTCAAAGTATCGCCTACGAGCAGTACTTC	CAWSQSIAYEQYF
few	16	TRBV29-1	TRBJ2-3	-	TGCAGCGTTGAATCAACGGACGACGCCATCACAGATACGCAGTATTTT	CSVESTDDAITDTQYF